The 22 T cell receptor beta chains below come from one sample, sequenced in a study of blood T cell repertoires in COVID-19. The method was immunoSEQ multiplex PCR; TCRdb's version includes in-frame clones alone and lacks a portion of them. The sample lists about 210,000 clones, approximately 86% occurring once. The sample was PBMCs or T cells enriched from blood (not recorded which). These receptor sequences come from a young man with acute COVID-19.

The chain employs TRBV18 and TRBJ2-5, with a possible D match to TRBD1 (6 bases). The CDR3 totals 17 residues. Germline V gene lookup returns CDR1 KGHSH and CDR2 LQKENI. Trimming stripped 0 bases from V and 4 bases from J, with 18 bases between. This CDR3 is CASSPPQGRRLGETQYF. In DNA, the CDR3 is TGTGCCAGCTCACCACCACAGGGAAGGCGTTTGGGAGAGACCCAGTACTTC. Looking up the rest from reference TRBV18 and TRBJ2-5 gives the full variable domain: NAGVMQNPRHLVRRRGQEARLRCSPMKGHSHVYWYRQLPEEGLKFMVYLQKENIIDESGMPKERFSAEFPKEGPSILRIQQVVRGDSAAYFCASSPPQGRRLGETQYFGPGTRLLVL.

This chain links TRBV20-1 with TRBJ1-5, with 7 positions matching TRBD1. CDR1 and CDR2 (germline): DFQATT, SNEGSKA (reference sequence). CDR3 length equals 14 residues. V shed 3 bases and J 9 bases; nucleotides not matched to a gene: 11. For the CDR3, the DNA is TGCAGTGCTAGTAGGACAGGCCCCGGGTGGCCCCAGCATTTT. It translates to CSASRTGPGWPQHF.

The chain has TRBV5-4 and TRBJ2-7; D remains ambiguous. Deletions cut 5 bases from V and 4 bases from J, with 10 bases between. The CDR3 is made up of 12 amino acids. Germline V gene lookup returns CDR1 SGHNT and CDR2 YYREEE (reference sequence). The CDR3 coding sequence is TGTGCCAGCAGTGACACCTCTTACGAGCAGTACTTC. Protein sequence: CASSDTSYEQYF.

In this sample, this clone turned up many times. The V and J genes are TRBV28 and TRBJ2-1; tentative D call: TRBD2 (6 bases). Germline CDR1 MDHEN, CDR2 SYDVKM. This CDR3 contains 15 residues. Trimming left V 7 bases short and J 4 bases short, with 17 bases between. The CDR3 DNA follows: TGTGCCAGCAACTCGGGGGTGAGAGGGTACAATGAGCAGTTCTTC. Its protein is CASNSGVRGYNEQFF.

The chain carries TRBV12-5 and TRBJ1-2, with TRBD1 matching 12 bases. The germline V gene encodes CDR1 LGHNT and CDR2 FRNRAP. There are 17 residues in the CDR3. With V trimmed by 1 base and J by 4 bases, 7 bases remained unmatched. CDR3 residues: CASGLDTGTGGVYGYTF. As DNA, the CDR3 is TGTGCTAGTGGTTTGGATACCGGGACAGGGGGCGTCTATGGCTACACCTTC.

The chain is built from TRBV10-3 and TRBJ1-1; D uncertain. CDR1 is ENHRY, CDR2 SYGVKD, per germline. Trimming cost V 0 bases and J 5 bases, with 13 bases left between them. The CDR3 length is 15 residues. CDR3 bases: TGTGCCATCAGTGAGTCTCCCCCCAAGAGGACTGAAGCTTTCTTT. Its protein is CAISESPPKRTEAFF.

The chain employs TRBV4-1 and TRBJ2-3; the match to TRBD2 covers 7 bases. The CDR3 consists of 15 residues. Germline V lookup: CDR1 MGHRA, CDR2 YSYEKL. Unmatched junction bases numbered 8, after V lost 4 bases and J lost 4 bases. The CDR3 protein is CASSPGAGVADTQYF. The DNA for the CDR3 is TGCGCCAGCAGCCCGGGCGCGGGAGTGGCAGATACGCAGTATTTT.

The chain is built from TRBV19 and TRBJ1-1; TRBD1 is a possible D gene (6 bases). The CDR3 loop spans 17 amino acids. CDR1 and CDR2 (germline): LNHDA, SQIVND (reference sequence). The V end lost 0 bases, the J end lost 4 bases, and 18 bases lay between the germline ends. The CDR3 sequence: CASSIDGGRAYRTEAFF. CDR3 bases: TGTGCCAGTAGTATAGATGGGGGCAGGGCCTACCGCACTGAAGCTTTCTTT.

The chain uses TRBV4-1 and TRBJ2-1; 9 positions match TRBD2. The CDR3 is made up of 17 amino acids. Trimming took 1 base from V and 0 from J; bases not matched to a gene: 4. Germline values: CDR1 MGHRA, CDR2 YSYEKL. The CDR3 reads CASSQVLAGRSYNEQFF. CDR3 nucleotide sequence: TGCGCCAGCAGCCAAGTCCTAGCGGGACGCTCCTACAATGAGCAGTTCTTC.

The V gene is TRBV10-1, the J gene TRBJ2-1; TRBD1 matches at 7 bases. Trimming at V came to 8 bases and at J to 5 bases, leaving 3 bases not matched to a gene. Germline V lookup: CDR1 WNHNN, CDR2 SYGVQD (reference sequence). This CDR3 has 12 amino acids. This chain's CDR3 is CASGQDDNEQFF. CDR3 sequence (DNA): TGCGCCAGCGGACAGGATGACAATGAGCAGTTCTTC.

This clone was detected a few times. This rearrangement joins TRBV14 to TRBJ1-2, with D unclear. V gave up 1 base and J gave up 4 bases, with 7 bases separating them. The germline CDR1 and CDR2 sequences are SGHDN and FVKESK. This CDR3 contains 13 residues. The DNA of the CDR3 is TGTGCCAGCAGCCAAGGTCTGGCCTATGGCTACACCTTC. This codes for CASSQGLAYGYTF.

J is TRBJ1-1 and V is TRBV19; 7 nucleotides match TRBD1. CDR1 and CDR2 (germline): LNHDA, SQIVND (reference sequence). The CDR3 loop spans 14 amino acids. Germline trimming cut 5 bases from V and 1 base from J; bases unmatched to any gene: 4. The CDR3 coding sequence is TGTGCCAGTAGTCCGGACAGGTGGAACACTGAAGCTTTCTTT. As protein: CASSPDRWNTEAFF. Complete variable domain (other parts from reference TRBV19 and TRBJ1-1): DGGITQSPKYLFRKEGQNVTLSCEQNLNHDAMYWYRQDPGQGLRLIYYSQIVNDFQKGDIAEGYSVSREKKESFPLTVTSAQKNPTAFYLCASSPDRWNTEAFFGQGTRLTVV.

The chain links TRBV9 to TRBJ1-5, with D possibly TRBD1 on 6 matching bases. Trimming removed 10 bases at V and 0 bases at J, with 14 bases between. This CDR3 spans 14 amino acids. Per germline, CDR1 SGDLS and CDR2 YYNGEE. The CDR3 sequence is CACRGAGSNQPQHF. CDR3 in DNA: TGTGCCTGCCGGGGGGCGGGTAGCAATCAGCCCCAGCATTTT. The full variable domain, completed using reference TRBV9 and TRBJ1-5, is DSGVTQTPKHLITATGQRVTLRCSPRSGDLSVYWYQQSLDQGLQFLIQYYNGEERAKGNILERFSAQQFPDLHSELNLSSLELGDSALYFCACRGAGSNQPQHFGDGTRLSIL.

The chain has TRBV6-6 and TRBJ2-7; 10 positions agree with TRBD2. The germline CDR1 and CDR2 sequences are MNHNY and SVGAGI (reference sequence). The trim removed 5 bases at V and 5 bases at J, leaving 3 bases unmatched. The CDR3 is 13 amino acids. Here the CDR3 reads CASSALAGDEQYF. For the CDR3, the DNA is TGTGCCAGCAGTGCCCTAGCGGGAGACGAGCAGTACTTC.

The chain links TRBV6-2 or TRBV6-3 to TRBJ1-2; 9 nucleotides agree with TRBD1. The CDR3 consists of 14 residues. V trimming: 6 bases; J trimming: 2 bases; junction bases outside the gene matches: 4. Germline V gene sequence: CDR1 MNHEY, CDR2 SVGEGT. The CDR3, as DNA: TGTGCCAGCAGCGACACAGGGGGCAACTATGGCTACACCTTC. It encodes CASSDTGGNYGYTF.

The V gene is TRBV19, the J gene TRBJ2-1; D is uncertain. CDR1 is LNHDA and CDR2 is SQIVND in the germline V gene (reference sequence). This CDR3 region has 15 residues. The V and J ends lost 3 bases and 0 bases respectively, with 9 bases between them. CDR3 nucleotide sequence: TGTGCCAGTAGTATCGGTGTAAGCTCCTACAATGAGCAGTTCTTC. It translates to CASSIGVSSYNEQFF.

V is TRBV4-3 and J is TRBJ2-3; TRBD2 matches at 12 bases. Germline V gene data show CDR1 as LGHNA and CDR2 as YSLEER. V gave up 1 base and J gave up 0 bases; unmatched junction bases: 5. The CDR3 is 18 amino acids. CDR3 sequence: CASSQGPSGRVSTDTQYF. The CDR3 DNA sequence: TGCGCCAGCAGCCAAGGGCCTAGCGGGAGGGTGAGCACAGATACGCAGTATTTT.

The CDR3 reads CAWNRGMETGELFF. The CDR3 DNA reads TGTGCCTGGAACAGGGGTATGGAGACCGGGGAGCTGTTTTTT. The V and J genes are TRBV30 and TRBJ2-2; 7 bases fit TRBD1. CDR1 and CDR2 (germline): GTSNPN, SVGIG (reference sequence). The CDR3 spans 14 residues. V lost 4 bases to trimming and J lost 5 bases; unmatched junction nucleotides: 7.

The CDR3 spells CASSISSREPQHF. The CDR3 nucleotides read TGTGCCAGTAGTATAAGTTCAAGAGAGCCCCAGCATTTT. The gene calls are TRBV19 and TRBJ1-5, with no clear D. V lost 2 bases to trimming and J lost 8 bases, with 10 bases between them. Germline loops: CDR1 LNHDA, CDR2 SQIVND (reference sequence). There are 13 residues in the CDR3. Combining the CDR3 with reference TRBV19 and TRBJ1-5 gives the whole variable domain DGGITQSPKYLFRKEGQNVTLSCEQNLNHDAMYWYRQDPGQGLRLIYYSQIVNDFQKGDIAEGYSVSREKKESFPLTVTSAQKNPTAFYLCASSISSREPQHFGDGTRLSIL.

This chain joins TRBV12-5 and TRBJ1-5; D ambiguous. The CDR3 sequence is 13 residues long. Germline V gene data show CDR1 as LGHNT and CDR2 as FRNRAP. V gave up 1 base and J gave up 7 bases, with 8 bases separating them. The CDR3 DNA is TGTGCTAGTGGTTTGGGCGAGGGACAGCCCCAGCATTTT. Amino acid sequence: CASGLGEGQPQHF.

V and J are TRBV27 and TRBJ2-1, with 8 bases identical to TRBD2. This CDR3 is 16 amino acids long. Germline CDR1 reads MNHEY; CDR2 reads SMNVEV (reference sequence). The trim removed 4 bases at V and 3 bases at J, leaving 8 bases unmatched. Here the CDR3 DNA reads TGTGCCAGCAGTTCGGAAAGCGGGAGAGTCTACAATGAGCAGTTCTTC. Translation gives CASSSESGRVYNEQFF.

This clone has ten or more counts. CDR3 sequence reads: CASRDGTAYSNQPQHF. The CDR3 DNA is TGTGCCAGCAGGGACGGGACAGCTTATAGCAATCAGCCCCAGCATTTT. The J gene is TRBJ1-5, the V gene TRBV2, with 7 bases identical to TRBD1. V gave up 6 bases and J gave up 0 bases; unmatched junction bases: 8. The CDR3 covers 16 residues. In germline, CDR1 is SNHLY, CDR2 FYNNEI.